This T cell receptor beta chain was recovered during a study of blood T cell repertoires in COVID-19. Study details: Spain, Italy and the United States supplied samples that represented acute and convalescent COVID-19. T cells, B-cell-depleted T cells, or PBMCs supplied cDNA or gDNA.

The CDR3 has 17 residues. In the original analysis: Reference gene primer amplification gave nucleated cell count estimates. Clones were sequenced by immunoSEQ multiplex PCR, and TCRdb holds only the in-frame ones, with some missing. That table gives V, J and clone size, and the DNA gave D and trimming. The sample carries some 52,000 clones, less than 90% recorded once. This TCR was recovered from a man aged 45-65 years with acute or convalescent COVID-19. The chain employs TRBV21-1 and TRBJ2-7; TRBD1 was called by the table and not checked on the DNA. TRBV21-1 has pseudogene status. The sample taken for sequencing was peripheral blood. The CDR3 DNA follows: TGTGCCAGCAGCATAGGGGGGCCTGACAGGGTCTCCTACGAGCAGTACTTC. Translating it yields CASSIGGPDRVSYEQYF.